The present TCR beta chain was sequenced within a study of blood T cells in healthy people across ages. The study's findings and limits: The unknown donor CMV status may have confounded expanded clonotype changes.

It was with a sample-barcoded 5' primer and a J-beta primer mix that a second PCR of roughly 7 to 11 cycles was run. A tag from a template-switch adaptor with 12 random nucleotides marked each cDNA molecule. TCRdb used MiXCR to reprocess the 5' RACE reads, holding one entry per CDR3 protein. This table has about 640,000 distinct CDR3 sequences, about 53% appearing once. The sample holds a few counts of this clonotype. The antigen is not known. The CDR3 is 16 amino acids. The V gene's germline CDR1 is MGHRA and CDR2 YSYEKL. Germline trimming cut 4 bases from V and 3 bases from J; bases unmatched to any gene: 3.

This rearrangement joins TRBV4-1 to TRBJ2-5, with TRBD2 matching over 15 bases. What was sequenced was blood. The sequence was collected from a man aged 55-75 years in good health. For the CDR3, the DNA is TGCGCCAGCAGCCCGGGACTAGCGGGGGGTAAAGAGACCCAGTACTTC. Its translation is CASSPGLAGGKETQYF.